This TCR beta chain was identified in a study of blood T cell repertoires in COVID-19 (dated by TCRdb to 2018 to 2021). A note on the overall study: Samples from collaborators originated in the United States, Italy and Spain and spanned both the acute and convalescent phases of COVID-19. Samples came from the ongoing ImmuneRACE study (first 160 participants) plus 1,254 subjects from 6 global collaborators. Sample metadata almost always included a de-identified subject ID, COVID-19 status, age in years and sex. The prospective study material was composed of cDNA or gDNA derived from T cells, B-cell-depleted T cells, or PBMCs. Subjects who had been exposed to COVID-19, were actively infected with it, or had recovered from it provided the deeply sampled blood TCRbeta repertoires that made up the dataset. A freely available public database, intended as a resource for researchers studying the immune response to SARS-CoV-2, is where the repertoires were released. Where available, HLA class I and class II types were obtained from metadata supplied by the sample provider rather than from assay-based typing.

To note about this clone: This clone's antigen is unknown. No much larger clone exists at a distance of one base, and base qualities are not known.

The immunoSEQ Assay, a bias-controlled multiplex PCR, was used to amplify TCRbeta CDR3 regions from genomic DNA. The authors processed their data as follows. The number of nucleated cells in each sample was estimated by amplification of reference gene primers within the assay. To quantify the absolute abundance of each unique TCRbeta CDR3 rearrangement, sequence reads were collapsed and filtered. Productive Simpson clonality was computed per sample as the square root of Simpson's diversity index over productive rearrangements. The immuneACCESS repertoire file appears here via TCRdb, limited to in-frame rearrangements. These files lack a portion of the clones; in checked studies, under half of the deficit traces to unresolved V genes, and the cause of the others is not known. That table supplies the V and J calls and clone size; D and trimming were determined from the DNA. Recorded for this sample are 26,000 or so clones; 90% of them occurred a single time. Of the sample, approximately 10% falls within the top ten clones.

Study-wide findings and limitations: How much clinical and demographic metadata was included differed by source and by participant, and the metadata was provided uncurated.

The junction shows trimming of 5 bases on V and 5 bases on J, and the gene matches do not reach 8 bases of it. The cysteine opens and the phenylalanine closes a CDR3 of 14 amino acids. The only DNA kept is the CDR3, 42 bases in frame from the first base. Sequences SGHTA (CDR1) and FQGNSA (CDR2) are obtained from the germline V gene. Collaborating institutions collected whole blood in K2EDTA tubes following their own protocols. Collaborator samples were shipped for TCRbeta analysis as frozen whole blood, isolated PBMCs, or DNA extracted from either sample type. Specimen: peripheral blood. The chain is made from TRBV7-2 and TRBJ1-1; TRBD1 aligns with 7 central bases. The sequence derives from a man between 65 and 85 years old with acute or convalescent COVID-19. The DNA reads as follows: TGTGCCAGCAGCCCAGACAGGGCCCGGACTGAAGCTTTCTTT. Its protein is CASSPDRARTEAFF. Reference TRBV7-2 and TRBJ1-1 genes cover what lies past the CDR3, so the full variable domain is GAGVSQSPSNKVTEKGKDVELRCDPISGHTALYWYRQSLGQGLEFLIYFQGNSAPDKSGLPSDRFSAERTGGSVSTLTIQRTQQEDSAVYLCASSPDRARTEAFFGQGTRLTVV.